This passage covers 15 T cell receptor beta chains from one sample sequenced in a study of prognosis after radiotherapy for stage I lung cancer. The authors amplified TCR beta CDR3 from genomic DNA using two-round multiplex PCR. Used in first-round PCR were primers specific to each TRBV and TRBJ gene. TCRdb used MiXCR to reprocess the multiplex PCR reads, holding one entry per CDR3 protein. This sample has around 51,000 distinct CDR3 sequences, with around a third found just once. Here the sequenced sample was PBMCs, taken before or after stereotactic body radiation therapy (not recorded which). The origin of the receptors is a donor aged 50 or older with non-small cell lung cancer.

This clonotype came up once. The genes are TRBV5-1 and TRBJ2-7; 8 nucleotides match TRBD2. The length of the CDR3 is 15 residues. Germline CDR1 is SGHRS and CDR2 is YFSETQ. Unmatched junction bases numbered 11, after V lost 3 bases and J lost 6 bases. CDR3 region: CASSSFSGGPREQYF. The CDR3 DNA is TGCGCCAGCAGCTCCTTTTCGGGAGGGCCTCGCGAGCAGTACTTC.

About this clonotype itself: One base separates it from a far larger clone, so it is likely a read error. The V and J genes are TRBV6-1 and TRBJ1-6; tentatively, D is TRBD1 (5 bases). The V and J ends lost 5 bases and 16 bases respectively, with 24 bases between them. This CDR3 region has 15 residues. Germline V gene lookup returns CDR1 MNHNS and CDR2 SASEGT. CDR3 DNA: TGTGCCAGCAGTTTCGGTCGGGGGTTTACTGGGGAGCTCCACTTT. It translates to CASSFGRGFTGELHF.

This clonotype was observed many times. The chain recombines TRBV10-3 with TRBJ2-7, with D possibly TRBD1 on 6 matching bases. Germline V gives CDR1 ENHRY, CDR2 SYGVKD. CDR3 length: 17 amino acids. V lost 5 bases and J lost 0, with 20 bases in between. CDR3 in DNA: TGTGCCATCAGTCTAGGGCCCTGGGGGCCGAGCTCCTACGAGCAGTACTTC. It codes for CAISLGPWGPSSYEQYF.

Details on this clonotype: A far larger clone is just one base off, so this is likely a read error. The chain has TRBV6-9 and TRBJ1-5, with D tentatively TRBD1 (6 bases). The ends were cut back, 4 bases at V and 10 bases at J, with 14 bases in the middle. The CDR3 contains 13 residues. Germline CDR1 reads MNHGY; CDR2 reads SVAAGI. CDR3 in DNA: TGTGCCAGCAGTTCCCAGTGGGGACATCCCCAGCATTTT. Translation: CASSSQWGHPQHF.

Notes on this clonotype: A single base separates this from a much larger clone, so it may be a read error. V and J are TRBV20-1 and TRBJ2-5; D is possibly TRBD2 (6 bases). The CDR3 extends over 13 amino acids. CDR1 DFQATT and CDR2 SNEGSKA come from the germline V gene (reference sequence). The DNA of the CDR3 is TGCAGTAGTTTTAGGAGGGGAGTGGAGACCAAGTACTTC. Amino acids: CSSFRRGVETKYF.

Comment on this clonotype: A far bigger clonotype differs at one base, so this is likely a read error. The chain uses TRBV7-9 and TRBJ2-1, with TRBD2 matching over 10 bases. The CDR3 length is 16 residues. Per the germline V gene, CDR1 is SEHNR and CDR2 is FQNEAQ (reference sequence). Trimming at V came to 6 bases and at J to 4 bases, leaving 9 bases not matched to a gene. CDR3 DNA sequence: TGTGCCAGCAGTGTACTAGCGGGGACCACGTACAATGAGCAGTTCTTC. Protein: CASSVLAGTTYNEQFF.

This clonotype showed up many times. The chain links TRBV28 to TRBJ2-5; unclear D gene. The CDR3 spans 13 residues. Germline CDR1 MDHEN, CDR2 SYDVKM. The V gene lost 3 bases and the J gene lost 7 bases, with 12 bases spanning the gap. The CDR3 loop reads CASSFVSPGTQYF. Here the CDR3 DNA reads TGTGCCAGCAGTTTTGTGTCTCCTGGGACCCAGTACTTC.

Only a few counts were recorded for this clonotype. The V call is TRBV10-2, the J call TRBJ2-6; the match to TRBD1 covers 8 bases. V dropped 6 bases and J dropped 1; count of bases not matched to a gene: 8. The germline gives CDR1 WSHSY, CDR2 SAAADI. This CDR3 region has 17 residues. The CDR3 DNA is TGCGCCAGCAGGGACGGACAGGGAAGATCTGGGGCCAACGTCCTGACTTTC. Protein: CASRDGQGRSGANVLTF.

This clonotype was observed at least ten times. The gene calls are TRBV25-1 and TRBJ2-1, with unresolved D. Per the germline V gene, CDR1 is MGHDK and CDR2 is SYGVNS. V was cut by 8 bases and J by 3 bases, with 2 bases left in between. CDR3 length: 10 amino acids. The CDR3 nucleotides are TGTGCCAGCGGCTACAATGAGCAGTTCTTC. Protein sequence: CASGYNEQFF. The whole variable domain, remainder taken from reference TRBV25-1 and TRBJ2-1, is EADIYQTPRYLVIGTGKKITLECSQTMGHDKMYWYQQDPGMELHLIHYSYGVNSTEKGDLSSESTVSRIRTEHFPLTLESARPSHTSQYLCASGYNEQFFGPGTRLTVL.

This clonotype was counted ten times or more. V is TRBV30 and J is TRBJ2-1; D may correspond to TRBD1 or TRBD2 (5 bases each). The CDR3 is made up of 13 amino acids. Trimming pared 3 bases from V and 9 bases from J, leaving 15 bases between. The V gene's germline CDR1 is GTSNPN and CDR2 SVGIG (reference sequence). The CDR3 nucleotides read TGTGCCTGGAGCGGGACCTCCCGGGGTGAGCAGTTCTTC. Its translation: CAWSGTSRGEQFF.

The chain is built from TRBV6-1 and TRBJ1-2; no clear D gene. Trimming shortened V by 2 bases and J by 6 bases, and 13 bases separated the two germline ends. The V gene's germline CDR1 is MNHNS and CDR2 SASEGT. The CDR3 loop spans 14 amino acids. This CDR3 reads CASSESVVDDGYTF. The CDR3 DNA is TGTGCCAGCAGTGAATCTGTGGTCGACGATGGCTACACCTTC.

The chain combines TRBV29-1 with TRBJ1-1; D remains unclear. Germline V CDR1 and CDR2: SQVTM, ANQGSEA. The CDR3 runs 12 residues. V lost 8 bases and J 3 bases, leaving 13 bases between the germline ends. CDR3 bases: TGCAGCTTTCGGAGGGTGGACACTGAAGCTTTCTTT. Residues: CSFRRVDTEAFF.

There are a few counts of this clonotype. Given a much more abundant clone one base away, this may be a read error. The V and J genes are TRBV6-1 and TRBJ1-5; 9 nucleotides agree with TRBD1. This CDR3 spans 14 amino acids. CDR1 MNHNS and CDR2 SASEGT come from the germline V gene. The DNA of the CDR3 is TGTGCCAGCAGCCGACGACAGGGGGATCATCCCCAGCATTTT. Amino acids: CASSRRQGDHPQHF.

This clonotype was seen repeatedly, ten times or more. The chain joins TRBV18 to TRBJ1-1; a possible D gene is TRBD1 (6 bases). The germline gives CDR1 KGHSH, CDR2 LQKENI. The V and J ends lost 3 bases and 1 base respectively, with 15 bases between them. The CDR3 is 16 amino acids. CDR3 amino acids: CASSPTSGAENTEAFF. In DNA form, the CDR3 reads TGTGCCAGCTCACCTACGTCGGGGGCGGAGAACACTGAAGCTTTCTTT. Supplemented by reference TRBV18 and TRBJ1-1, the full variable domain reads NAGVMQNPRHLVRRRGQEARLRCSPMKGHSHVYWYRQLPEEGLKFMVYLQKENIIDESGMPKERFSAEFPKEGPSILRIQQVVRGDSAAYFCASSPTSGAENTEAFFGQGTRLTVV.

A note on this clonotype: A single base is all that separates this from a far larger clone, so a read error is likely. This chain joins TRBV7-9 and TRBJ2-2; no clear D gene. The CDR3 spans 14 residues. Germline loops: CDR1 SEHNR, CDR2 FQNEAQ (reference sequence). The CDR3 region is CASQAVTRTWELFF. The DNA for the CDR3 is TGTGCCAGCCAGGCCGTGACACGCACCTGGGAGCTGTTTTTT.